These T cell receptor beta chains were read from a single sample in a study of cytomegalovirus exposure and HLA in healthy donors. Sequencing used immunoSEQ multiplex PCR; TCRdb keeps in-frame clones, though not all of them. Here the sample spans approximately 150,000 clones, roughly 79% being singletons. What was sequenced was PBMCs. All receptors derive from a woman between 18 and 30 years old in good health and CMV-seronegative. Both conserved end residues are part of each CDR3. D genes are given only for firm matches. Not every row has a clone size; where given, it reads once, few, many or a size class.

>TRBV30|TRBJ1-5|TRBD1|.
TGTGCCTGGAGTTACACCGGGACAGGGGTGTTCAATCAGCCCCAGCATTTT
CAWSYTGTGVFNQPQHF
>TRBV6-1|TRBJ1-1|.|.
TGTGCCAGCATCATCAGGGGAGACACTGAAGCTTTCTTT
CASIIRGDTEAFF
>TRBV6-5|TRBJ2-7|TRBD2|few
TGTGCCAGCAGTCCCCGGACTAGCGGGAGAACCCAGCAGTACTTC
CASSPRTSGRTQQYF
>TRBV29-1|TRBJ2-7|TRBD1|.
TGCAGCGTTGTTGGACAGGGTTCCGAGCAGTACTTC
CSVVGQGSEQYF
>TRBV7-7|TRBJ2-7|TRBD1|.
TGTGCCAGCCCAATTTCAGGGGGTTACCCAACCAGCTTAACCTACGAGCAGTACTTC
CASPISGGYPTSLTYEQYF
>TRBV7-2|TRBJ2-7|TRBD2|once
TGTGCCAGCAGCTTAATGGGCGGGAGCAACGAGCAGTACTTC
CASSLMGGSNEQYF
>TRBV29-1|TRBJ2-7|TRBD2|.
TGCAGCGTTCTGACTAGCGGGACTTACGAGCAGTACTTC
CSVLTSGTYEQYF
>TRBV29-1|TRBJ1-1|.|few
TGCAGCGTTGAGCAGGCGATGAACACTGAAGCTTTCTTT
CSVEQAMNTEAFF
>TRBV7-2|TRBJ1-5|TRBD1|.
TGTGCCAGCAGCTTAGCGACAGGGAACTGGCCCCAGCATTTT
CASSLATGNWPQHF
>TRBV7-9|TRBJ2-2|.|.
TGTGCCAGCAGCTTAGTTCCGGGATCCGGGGAGCTGTTTTTT
CASSLVPGSGELFF
>TRBV4-1|TRBJ2-6|TRBD1|.
TGCGCCAGCAGCCCACGGACAGGGGGCGAACCCTCTGGGGCCAACGTCCTGACTTTC
CASSPRTGGEPSGANVLTF
>TRBV7-9|TRBJ1-1|.|.
TGTGCCAGCAGCTTGAGAGGCACTGAAGCTTTCTTT
CASSLRGTEAFF
>TRBV19|TRBJ1-2|.|.
TGTGCCAGTACCCGAGTGGGAGTGAACTATGGCTACACCTTC
CASTRVGVNYGYTF
>TRBV6-1|TRBJ2-2|.|.
TGTGCCAGCAGTGACGTTTGGCAGAACACCGGGGAGCTGTTTTTT
CASSDVWQNTGELFF
>TRBV29-1|TRBJ1-4|.|few
TGCAGCGTTGAAAGTGACAGACCGAATGAAAAACTGTTTTTT
CSVESDRPNEKLFF
>TRBV5-5|TRBJ2-5|.|few
TGTGCCAGCAGCTTTCTTGAGACCCAGTACTTC
CASSFLETQYF
>TRBV29-1|TRBJ2-7|.|.
TGCAGCGTCAGGATCTCCTACGAGCAGTACTTC
CSVRISYEQYF
>TRBV7-8|TRBJ1-5|TRBD1|once
TGTGCCAGCAGCACGACAGGGGGTCAGCCCCAGCATTTT
CASSTTGGQPQHF
>TRBV7-2|TRBJ2-2|.|.
TGTGCCAGCAGCTTGGACTACACCGGGGAGCTGTTTTTT
CASSLDYTGELFF
>TRBV2|TRBJ2-7|TRBD2|.
TGTGCCAGCAGCACCCACAGGGGACTAGCACGAGAAGAGCAGTACTTC
CASSTHRGLAREEQYF
>TRBV6-5|TRBJ1-3|.|.
TGTGCCAGCAGTCCCCCCGCGCGGAACACCATATATTTT
CASSPPARNTIYF
>TRBV9|TRBJ2-2|TRBD2|.
TGTGCCAGCAGCGTAGGGGGAAGCGGGGCCACCGGGGAGCTGTTTTTT
CASSVGGSGATGELFF
>TRBV6-5|TRBJ2-1|TRBD2|.
TGTGCCAGCAGTTCCTCCCTAGCGGGAGGTTACAATGAGCAGTTCTTC
CASSSSLAGGYNEQFF
>TRBV7-9|TRBJ2-3|TRBD1|.
TGTGCCGTTCAAACCGGGACAGGGAAGGATTTT
CAVQTGTGKDF
>TRBV5-4|TRBJ2-7|TRBD2|.
TGTGCCAGCAGCTTAAGCGGGAGGGCCGATTCCTACGAGCAGTACTTC
CASSLSGRADSYEQYF
>TRBV25-1|TRBJ2-2|TRBD2|.
TGTGCCAGCAGTGGTGCTTCGGGACTAGCCGGGGAGCTGTTTTTT
CASSGASGLAGELFF
>TRBV2|TRBJ2-1|.|.
TGTGCCAGCAGTGCTACGGCGGGGCAGTTCTTC
CASSATAGQFF
>TRBV25-1|TRBJ2-5|TRBD2|.
TGTACCAGCAGTTATCCGGGAGGAGAAGAGACCCAGTACTTC
CTSSYPGGEETQYF
>TRBV2|TRBJ1-3|.|.
TGTGCCAGCAGTGCTGGACAGACTGGAAACACCATATATTTT
CASSAGQTGNTIYF